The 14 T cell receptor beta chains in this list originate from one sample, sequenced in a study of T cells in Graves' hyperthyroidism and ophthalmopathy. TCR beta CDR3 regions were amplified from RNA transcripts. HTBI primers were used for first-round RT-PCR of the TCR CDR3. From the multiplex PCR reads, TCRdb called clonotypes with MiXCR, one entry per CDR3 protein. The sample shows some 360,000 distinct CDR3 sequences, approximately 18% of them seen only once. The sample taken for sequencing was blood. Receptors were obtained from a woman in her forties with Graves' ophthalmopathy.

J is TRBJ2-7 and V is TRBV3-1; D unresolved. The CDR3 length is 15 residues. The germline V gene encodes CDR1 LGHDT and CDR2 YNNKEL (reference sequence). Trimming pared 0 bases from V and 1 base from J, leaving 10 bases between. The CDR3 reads CASSQDLGMSYEQYF. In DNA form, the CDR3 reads TGTGCCAGCAGCCAAGATCTCGGCATGTCCTACGAGCAGTACTTC.

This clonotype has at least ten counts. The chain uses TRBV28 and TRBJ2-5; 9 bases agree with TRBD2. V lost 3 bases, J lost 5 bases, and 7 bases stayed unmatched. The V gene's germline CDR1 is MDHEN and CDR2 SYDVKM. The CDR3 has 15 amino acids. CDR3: CASSFQLAGSETQYF. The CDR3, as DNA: TGTGCCAGCAGTTTTCAACTAGCGGGTTCTGAGACCCAGTACTTC.

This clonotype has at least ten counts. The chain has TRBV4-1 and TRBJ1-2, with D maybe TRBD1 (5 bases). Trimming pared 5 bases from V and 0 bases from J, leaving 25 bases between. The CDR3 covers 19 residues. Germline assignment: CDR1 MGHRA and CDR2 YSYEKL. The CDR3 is CASSFRSPGRRIPNYGYTF. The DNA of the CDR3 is TGCGCCAGCAGCTTTCGTAGCCCGGGACGGAGGATTCCTAACTATGGCTACACCTTC.

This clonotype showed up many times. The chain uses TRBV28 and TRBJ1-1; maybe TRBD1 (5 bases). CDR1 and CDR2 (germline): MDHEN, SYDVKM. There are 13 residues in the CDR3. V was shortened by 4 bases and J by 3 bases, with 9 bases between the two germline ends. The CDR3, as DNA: TGTGCCAGCAGTTGGGGCCGGGACACTGAAGCTTTCTTT. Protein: CASSWGRDTEAFF.

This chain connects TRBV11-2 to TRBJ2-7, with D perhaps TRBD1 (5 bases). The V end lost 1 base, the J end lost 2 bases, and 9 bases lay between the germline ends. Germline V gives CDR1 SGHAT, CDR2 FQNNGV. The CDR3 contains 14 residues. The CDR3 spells CASSLGGRTYEQYF. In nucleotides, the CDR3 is TGTGCCAGCAGCTTAGGGGGCAGAACCTACGAGCAGTACTTC.

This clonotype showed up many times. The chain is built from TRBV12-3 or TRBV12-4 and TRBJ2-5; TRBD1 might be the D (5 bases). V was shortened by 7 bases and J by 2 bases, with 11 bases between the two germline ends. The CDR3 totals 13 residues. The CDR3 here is CASTLTVQETQYF. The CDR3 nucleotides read TGTGCCAGCACCCTGACAGTTCAAGAGACCCAGTACTTC.

The CDR3, as DNA: TGCAGTGCTAGAGATGGTCGCGGGAGACCCTACAATGAGCAGTTCTTC. Translating gives CSARDGRGRPYNEQFF. V and J are TRBV20-1 and TRBJ2-1; 7 bases match TRBD2. The germline gives CDR1 DFQATT, CDR2 SNEGSKA (reference sequence). The junction had 7 bases not matched to a gene; V was cut back by 0 bases and J by 2 bases. The length of the CDR3 is 16 residues.

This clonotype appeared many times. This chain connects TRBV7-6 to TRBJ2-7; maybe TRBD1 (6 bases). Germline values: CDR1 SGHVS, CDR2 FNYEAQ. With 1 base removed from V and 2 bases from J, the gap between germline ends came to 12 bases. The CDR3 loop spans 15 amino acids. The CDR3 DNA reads TGTGCCAGCAGCTTAGAGACAGGAGTTACCTACGAGCAGTACTTC. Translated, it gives CASSLETGVTYEQYF.

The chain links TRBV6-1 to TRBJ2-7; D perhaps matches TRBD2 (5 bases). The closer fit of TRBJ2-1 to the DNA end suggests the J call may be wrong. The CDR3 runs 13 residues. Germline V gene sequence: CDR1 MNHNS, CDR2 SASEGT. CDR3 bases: TGTGCCAGCAGTATAGGGAGAAACTACGAGCAGTTCTTC. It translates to CASSIGRNYEQFF.

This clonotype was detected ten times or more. As DNA, the CDR3 is TGTGCCAGCAGTTACGGGACAGGGACCTCCGGGGAGCTGTTTTTT. Residues: CASSYGTGTSGELFF. The rearrangement joins TRBV6-5 to TRBJ2-2, with 9 bases lining up with TRBD1. V lost 2 bases to trimming and J lost 6 bases; unmatched junction nucleotides: 4. Per germline, CDR1 MNHEY and CDR2 SVGAGI. The CDR3 contains 15 residues.

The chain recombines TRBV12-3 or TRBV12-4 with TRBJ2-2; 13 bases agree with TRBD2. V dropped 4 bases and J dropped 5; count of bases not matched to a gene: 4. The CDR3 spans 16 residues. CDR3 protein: CASSWTSGSVTGELFF. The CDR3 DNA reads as TGTGCCAGCAGTTGGACTAGCGGGAGCGTTACCGGGGAGCTGTTTTTT.

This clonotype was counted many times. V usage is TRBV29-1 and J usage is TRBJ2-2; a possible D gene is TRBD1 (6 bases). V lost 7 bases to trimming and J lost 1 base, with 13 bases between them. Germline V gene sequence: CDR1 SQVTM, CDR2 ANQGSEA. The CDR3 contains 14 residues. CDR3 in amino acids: CSAGPGQNTGELFF. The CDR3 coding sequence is TGCAGCGCAGGACCGGGACAGAACACCGGGGAGCTGTTTTTT.

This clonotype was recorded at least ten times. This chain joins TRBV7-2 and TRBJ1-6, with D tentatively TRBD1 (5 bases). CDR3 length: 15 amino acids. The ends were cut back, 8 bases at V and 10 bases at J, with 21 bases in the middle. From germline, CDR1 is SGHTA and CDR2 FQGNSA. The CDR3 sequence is CASSTAGGVRSPLHF. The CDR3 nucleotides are TGTGCCAGCTCCACCGCGGGAGGGGTTAGATCACCCCTCCACTTT.

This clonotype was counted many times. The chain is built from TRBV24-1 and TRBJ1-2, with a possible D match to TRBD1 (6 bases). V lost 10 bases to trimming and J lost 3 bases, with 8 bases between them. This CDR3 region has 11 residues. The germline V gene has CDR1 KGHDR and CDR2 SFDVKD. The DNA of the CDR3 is TGTGCCACAGAGGGGGACTATGGCTACACCTTC. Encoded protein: CATEGDYGYTF.